These T cell receptor beta chains were read from a single sample in a study of blood T cell repertoires in COVID-19. Sequenced by immunoSEQ multiplex PCR; TCRdb stores in-frame clones only, minus some. The sample shows some 70,000 clones, 90% of them seen only once. Sample: peripheral blood. Every receptor here comes from a middle-aged man with acute or convalescent COVID-19. Each CDR3 is given with its conserved first and last residue. The order of the fields is V gene, J gene, clone size, D gene, CDR3 protein, CDR3 DNA. The D gene is left open where the match is weak. Not every row has a clone size; where given, it reads once, few, many or a size class.

TRBV10-3,TRBJ2-2,-,-,CAISEGRYGELFF,TGTGCCATCAGTGAGGGGAGATACGGGGAGCTGTTTTTT
TRBV5-1,TRBJ2-2,-,-,CASSPVRASGTGELFF,TGCGCCAGCAGCCCCGTGAGGGCCTCCGGGACCGGGGAGCTGTTTTTT
TRBV18,TRBJ2-7,-,-,CASSPEQIHEQYF,TGTGCCAGCTCACCGGAACAGATCCACGAGCAGTACTTC
TRBV19,TRBJ1-3,-,TRBD1,CASSVRDSYSSGNTIYF,TGTGCCAGTAGTGTCCGGGACAGCTACTCCTCTGGAAACACCATATATTTT
TRBV6-1,TRBJ2-4,-,TRBD2,CASSVETSGVAKNIQYF,TGTGCCAGCAGTGTGGAAACTAGCGGGGTAGCCAAAAACATTCAGTACTTC
TRBV5-1,TRBJ1-2,-,TRBD1,CASSSSGTGTDGYTF,TGCGCCAGCAGCTCCTCCGGGACAGGGACAGATGGCTACACCTTC
TRBV19,TRBJ1-1,-,TRBD1,CASSPDRVNTEAFF,TGTGCCAGTAGTCCAGACAGGGTGAACACTGAAGCTTTCTTT
TRBV5-4,TRBJ1-6,-,-,CASKSSGSYNSPLHF,TGTGCCAGCAAATCATCAGGGTCCTATAATTCACCCCTCCACTTT
TRBV19,TRBJ1-1,-,TRBD1,CASSMVGQGAGAEAFF,TGTGCCAGTAGTATGGTAGGACAGGGGGCGGGCGCTGAAGCTTTCTTT
TRBV5-4,TRBJ1-2,-,TRBD1,CASTVTGGYGYTF,TGTGCCAGCACCGTTACAGGGGGGTACGGCTACACCTTC
TRBV7-8,TRBJ2-7,-,TRBD2,CASSARTSGSLDEQYF,TGTGCCAGCAGCGCGCGGACTAGCGGGAGTTTAGACGAGCAGTACTTC
TRBV24-1,TRBJ1-2,-,-,CATSQRNYGYTF,TGTGCCACCAGCCAGAGGAACTATGGCTACACCTTC
TRBV29-1,TRBJ1-1,-,-,CSVVGRVNTEAFF,TGCAGCGTTGTGGGCAGGGTGAACACTGAAGCTTTCTTT
TRBV4-1,TRBJ2-7,-,-,CASSQSRGSYEQYF,TGCGCCAGCAGCCAGAGTCGAGGGTCCTACGAGCAGTACTTC
TRBV9,TRBJ1-2,-,-,CASSAQGTNYGYTF,TGTGCCAGCAGCGCCCAGGGCACTAACTATGGCTACACCTTC
TRBV24-1,TRBJ2-7,-,TRBD1,CATSSGGHYEQYF,TGTGCCACCAGTTCAGGGGGTCACTACGAGCAGTACTTC
TRBV29-1,TRBJ1-5,-,TRBD1,CSVEGQEGQPQHF,TGCAGCGTTGAGGGACAGGAAGGGCAGCCCCAGCATTTT
TRBV6-4,TRBJ2-1,-,TRBD2,CASSERAGREDSYNEQFF,TGTGCCAGCAGTGAGAGGGCGGGGCGGGAGGACTCCTACAATGAGCAGTTCTTC
TRBV5-1,TRBJ2-1,-,TRBD2,CASSLGLAGVNEQFF,TGCGCCAGCAGCTTGGGACTAGCGGGAGTAAATGAGCAGTTCTTC
TRBV9,TRBJ1-5,few,-,CASSVGGYSNQPQHF,TGTGCCAGCAGCGTAGGAGGGTATAGCAATCAGCCCCAGCATTTT
TRBV7-8,TRBJ1-5,-,TRBD1,CASSLEGQGNNQPQHF,TGTGCCAGCAGCTTAGAGGGACAGGGGAACAATCAGCCCCAGCATTTT
TRBV5-1,TRBJ2-7,-,TRBD1,CASSPAPGQLYEQYF,TGCGCCAGCAGCCCAGCCCCGGGACAGCTCTACGAGCAGTACTTC
TRBV3-1/TRBV3-2,TRBJ2-7,-,TRBD2,CASSQGLAREYEQYF,TGTGCCAGCAGCCAGGGACTAGCGAGAGAATACGAGCAGTACTTC
TRBV6-2/TRBV6-3,TRBJ2-7,once,TRBD1,CASSGLTRDRGRGEQYF,TGTGCCAGCAGTGGCCTCACCCGGGACAGGGGAAGGGGCGAGCAGTACTTC
TRBV10-2,TRBJ2-1,-,TRBD2,CASTGLAGDGVSYNEQFF,TGCGCCAGCACCGGACTAGCGGGAGATGGGGTTTCCTACAATGAGCAGTTCTTC
TRBV6-1,TRBJ2-7,-,-,CASSEAPAGYEQYF,TGTGCCAGCAGTGAAGCCCCCGCCGGTTACGAGCAGTACTTC
TRBV19,TRBJ1-5,once,-,CASSNLDSNQPQHF,TGTGCCAGTAGTAACCTAGATAGCAATCAGCCCCAGCATTTT
TRBV30,TRBJ2-1,once,-,CAWSVLGRINEQFF,TGTGCCTGGAGTGTACTTGGGAGGATAAATGAGCAGTTCTTC
TRBV5-1,TRBJ1-1,-,-,CASSLGGGGTEAFF,TGCGCCAGCAGCTTGGGAGGGGGTGGCACTGAAGCTTTCTTT
TRBV5-6,TRBJ1-1,-,-,CASRSGLFTEAFF,TGTGCCAGCAGGTCGGGTCTCTTTACTGAAGCTTTCTTT
TRBV11-3,TRBJ2-1,-,TRBD2,CASSFSGRGYNEQFF,TGTGCCAGCAGCTTCTCAGGGCGGGGGTACAATGAGCAGTTCTTC
TRBV12-5,TRBJ2-7,once,-,CASGFPGVEHEQYF,TGTGCTAGTGGTTTTCCCGGGGTTGAGCACGAGCAGTACTTC
TRBV7-2,TRBJ2-3,-,-,CASSSATGADTQYF,TGTGCCAGCAGCTCGGCTACGGGAGCAGATACGCAGTATTTT